One and the same sample provided the 28 T cell receptor beta chains below, sequenced in a study of lymphopenia after photon versus proton radiotherapy. The repertoire was sequenced with immunoSEQ multiplex PCR; TCRdb's copy has only in-frame clones and lacks some. The sample has about 39,000 clones; roughly nine tenths are singletons. The sample in question was peripheral blood, obtained from a patient treated with photon-based radiotherapy. Every receptor here comes from a man aged 55-75 years with cholangiocarcinoma.

As regards this clone: The junction and the germline gene differ at one end; a read error may be behind it. The chain links TRBV6-1 to TRBJ1-1; D remains unclear. The CDR3 is 8 residues long. Germline lookup yields CDR1 MNHNS and CDR2 SASEGT. The CDR3 sequence is CASGGWLF. CDR3 in DNA: TGTGCCAGCGGCGGTTGGCTATTT.

This chain connects TRBV19 to TRBJ1-2, with unresolved D. CDR1 is LNHDA, CDR2 SQIVND, per germline (reference sequence). The CDR3 consists of 12 residues. The germline V and J ends were trimmed by 5 bases and 1 base, with 5 bases remaining between them. The CDR3 nucleotides read TGTGCCAGTAGTTCCAATAACTATGGCTACACCTTC. Translating it yields CASSSNNYGYTF.

The V and J genes are TRBV6-5 and TRBJ1-1; D gene unclear. CDR3 size: 15 residues. Germline V lookup: CDR1 MNHEY, CDR2 SVGAGI. V gave up 0 bases and J gave up 4 bases, with 12 bases separating them. The CDR3 DNA sequence: TGTGCCAGCAGTTACTCGAGTGGGGTGGCCACTGAAGCTTTCTTT. Its translation is CASSYSSGVATEAFF.

CDR3 sequence (DNA): TGTGCCAGCTCGACCGTTATCTATGGCTACACCTTC. It encodes CASSTVIYGYTF. This chain joins TRBV28 and TRBJ1-2, with D unresolved. Germline V gene lookup returns CDR1 MDHEN and CDR2 SYDVKM. Trimming took off 8 bases at V and 4 bases at J, with 11 bases between the two ends. The length of the CDR3 is 12 residues.

The chain recombines TRBV9 with TRBJ2-1, with a possible D match to TRBD2 (5 bases). The V end was cut by 4 bases, the J end by 2 bases, with 13 bases between. Germline V gene sequence: CDR1 SGDLS, CDR2 YYNGEE. There are 15 residues in the CDR3. DNA of the CDR3: TGTGCCAGCAGCCCCTTCCAGCGGACCTACAATGAGCAGTTCTTC. This encodes CASSPFQRTYNEQFF.

This chain connects TRBV10-3 to TRBJ2-7, with 8 positions matching TRBD2. The CDR3 contains 12 residues. Germline V gene lookup returns CDR1 ENHRY and CDR2 SYGVKD. The J segment lost 0 bases and the V segment lost 10 bases, leaving 2 bases of the junction unmatched. Here the CDR3 reads CASGRSSYEQYF. The CDR3 coding sequence is TGTGCCAGCGGGAGGAGCTCCTACGAGCAGTACTTC.

This clone showed up just once. The chain combines TRBV7-6 with TRBJ2-3; 9 positions agree with TRBD2. This CDR3 has 15 residues. Germline V gene data show CDR1 as SGHVS and CDR2 as FNYEAQ. V shed 5 bases, J shed 7 bases, and the junction held 10 bases outside the gene matches. The CDR3 DNA reads as TGTGCCAGCAGCGCGGGACTAGCTCTGTACCATACGCAGTATTTT. It translates to CASSAGLALYHTQYF.

The CDR3 nucleotides are TGTGCCAGCAGCCCACGGGGGGAGTGGTACGAGCAGTACTTC. It encodes CASSPRGEWYEQYF. The V call is TRBV7-8, the J call TRBJ2-7; 7 bases line up with TRBD2. The CDR3 has 14 residues. The junction had 8 bases not matched to a gene; V was cut back by 5 bases and J by 4 bases. The germline V gene encodes CDR1 SGHVS and CDR2 FQNEAQ.

The V gene is TRBV2, the J gene TRBJ2-1, with D perhaps matching TRBD2 (6 bases). Between the trimmed V and J ends, which lost 6 bases and 9 bases, there was a span of 12 bases. Germline V gene data show CDR1 as SNHLY and CDR2 as FYNNEI. This CDR3 is built from 12 residues. The CDR3 sequence is CASRRPGGEQFF. Here the CDR3 DNA reads TGTGCCAGCAGAAGACCCGGGGGTGAGCAGTTCTTC.

This clone occurred a few times. The V gene is TRBV2, the J gene TRBJ2-1, with 12 bases aligning to TRBD2. The CDR3 has 16 residues. Losses at the gene ends were 4 bases for V and 2 bases for J; bases not matched to a gene: 3. Germline-derived CDR1 and CDR2 are SNHLY and FYNNEI. The CDR3 region is CASSGLAGGAYNEQFF. The CDR3 DNA follows: TGTGCCAGCAGTGGCCTAGCGGGAGGGGCCTACAATGAGCAGTTCTTC.

CDR3 region: CASALPGGGNEKLFF. In DNA, the CDR3 is TGTGCCAGCGCACTCCCGGGGGGGGGTAATGAAAAACTGTTTTTT. The rearrangement uses TRBV28 and TRBJ1-4, with D possibly being TRBD1 (5 bases). Trimming removed 8 bases at V and 4 bases at J, with 17 bases between. Germline CDR1 MDHEN, CDR2 SYDVKM. The CDR3 is 15 amino acids.

The chain uses TRBV6-5 and TRBJ2-1, with 7 positions matching TRBD1. Trimming removed 6 bases from V and 7 bases from J; junction bases left unmatched: 6. This CDR3 has 13 amino acids. CDR1 is MNHEY and CDR2 is SVGAGI in the germline V gene. The DNA for the CDR3 is TGTGCCAGCAGAGGGGGCATTCTGAATGAGCAGTTCTTC. It yields the protein CASRGGILNEQFF.

This clone was seen only once. This chain links TRBV29-1 with TRBJ2-1, with TRBD2 identical over 7 bases. Germline V lookup: CDR1 SQVTM, CDR2 ANQGSEA. CDR3 length: 15 amino acids. J lost 3 bases, V lost 2 bases, and 7 bases had no gene match. CDR3 region: CSVEPLAEIYNEQFF. The DNA of the CDR3 is TGCAGCGTTGAACCCCTAGCGGAGATCTACAATGAGCAGTTCTTC.

The chain recombines TRBV7-2 with TRBJ1-5; no clear D. Germline values: CDR1 SGHTA, CDR2 FQGNSA. Trimming cost V 2 bases and J 0 bases, with 8 bases left between them. The CDR3 consists of 15 residues. CDR3 nucleotide sequence: TGTGCCAGCAGCTTAATTGTCAATAGCAATCAGCCCCAGCATTTT. It codes for CASSLIVNSNQPQHF.

The chain uses TRBV29-1 and TRBJ2-1; 8 nucleotides align to TRBD2. After removal of 4 bases from V and 5 bases from J, the junction contained 13 bases not matched to a gene. Germline lookup yields CDR1 SQVTM and CDR2 ANQGSEA. The CDR3 spans 16 residues. This chain's CDR3 is CSVGSAIAGRDNEQFF. The DNA of the CDR3 is TGCAGCGTTGGGTCCGCCATAGCGGGAAGGGACAATGAGCAGTTCTTC.

This chain uses TRBV10-3 with TRBJ1-5; perhaps TRBD1 as D (6 bases). The CDR3 runs to 13 residues. Germline loops: CDR1 ENHRY, CDR2 SYGVKD. V lost 7 bases to trimming and J lost 5 bases, with 12 bases between them. Written as DNA, the CDR3 is TGTGCCATCACCCCGGACAGCGATCAGCCCCAGCATTTT. Protein sequence: CAITPDSDQPQHF.

The rearrangement uses TRBV2 and TRBJ2-7, with unresolved D. The ends were cut back, 1 base at V and 4 bases at J, with 5 bases in the middle. Germline CDR1 SNHLY, CDR2 FYNNEI. This CDR3 is built from 12 residues. The CDR3 nucleotides read TGTGCCAGCAGTGAAGTGGGGTACGAGCAGTACTTC. Translation: CASSEVGYEQYF. Drawing the rest from reference TRBV2 and TRBJ2-7, the complete variable domain is EPEVTQTPSHQVTQMGQEVILRCVPISNHLYFYWYRQILGQKVEFLVSFYNNEISEKSEIFDDQFSVERPDGSNFTLKIRSTKLEDSAMYFCASSEVGYEQYFGPGTRLTVT.

The chain couples TRBV7-2 to TRBJ1-4; D uncertain. The germline V gene has CDR1 SGHTA and CDR2 FQGNSA. This CDR3 contains 15 residues. Trimming left V 1 base short and J 2 bases short, with 8 bases between. The CDR3 is CASSLGGETNEKLFF. In nucleotides, the CDR3 is TGTGCCAGCAGCTTAGGTGGGGAGACTAATGAAAAACTGTTTTTT. Based on the CDR3 plus reference TRBV7-2 and TRBJ1-4, the full variable domain is GAGVSQSPSNKVTEKGKDVELRCDPISGHTALYWYRQSLGQGLEFLIYFQGNSAPDKSGLPSDRFSAERTGGSVSTLTIQRTQQEDSAVYLCASSLGGETNEKLFFGSGTQLSVL.

The rearrangement links TRBV2 to TRBJ2-7, with D perhaps matching TRBD2 (5 bases). V dropped 5 bases and J dropped 4 bases, with 9 bases sitting between them. Germline CDR1 and CDR2: SNHLY and FYNNEI. This CDR3 is built from 12 residues. The CDR3 protein is CASSFSGYEQYF. The CDR3 bases are TGTGCCAGCAGTTTTTCGGGGTACGAGCAGTACTTC.

V gene TRBV18 combines with J gene TRBJ2-2; 8 nucleotides line up with TRBD2. Germline V gene lookup returns CDR1 KGHSH and CDR2 LQKENI. The CDR3 length is 16 residues. Trimming took 2 bases from V and 3 from J; bases not matched to a gene: 5. The CDR3 loop reads CASSPWNGGDTGELFF. Written as DNA, the CDR3 is TGTGCCAGCTCACCATGGAACGGGGGGGACACCGGGGAGCTGTTTTTT. Filled out from reference TRBV18 and TRBJ2-2, the complete variable domain reads NAGVMQNPRHLVRRRGQEARLRCSPMKGHSHVYWYRQLPEEGLKFMVYLQKENIIDESGMPKERFSAEFPKEGPSILRIQQVVRGDSAAYFCASSPWNGGDTGELFFGEGSRLTVL.

This clone was picked up one time. V usage is TRBV11-1 and J usage is TRBJ2-7; TRBD1 agrees at 9 bases. The CDR3 spans 14 residues. V shed 4 bases and J 5 bases; nucleotides not matched to a gene: 6. In germline, CDR1 is SGHAT, CDR2 FQDESV (reference sequence). The CDR3 loop reads CASSWGQGRNEQYF. CDR3 coding DNA: TGTGCCAGCAGCTGGGGACAGGGAAGAAACGAGCAGTACTTC.

The V gene is TRBV9, the J gene TRBJ2-2; D might be TRBD2 (5 bases). CDR3 length: 14 residues. Germline lookup yields CDR1 SGDLS and CDR2 YYNGEE. V was clipped by 4 bases and J by 5 bases, with 12 bases between them. CDR3 residues: CASSPGGWTGELFF. CDR3 in DNA: TGTGCCAGCAGCCCCGGAGGTTGGACCGGGGAGCTGTTTTTT.

CDR3 protein: CASSSDNYNEQFF. The CDR3 region has the DNA TGTGCCAGCAGCTCGGACAATTACAATGAGCAGTTCTTC. This chain links TRBV11-2 with TRBJ2-1, with D perhaps TRBD1 (5 bases). Germline CDR1 is SGHAT and CDR2 is FQNNGV. Trimming removed 4 bases from V and 4 bases from J, with 8 bases in between. The CDR3 has 13 residues.

The chain recombines TRBV11-1 with TRBJ2-1, with 7 bases identical to TRBD2. Per the germline V gene, CDR1 is SGHAT and CDR2 is FQDESV (reference sequence). CDR3 length: 16 residues. The ends lost 5 bases at V and 4 bases at J; junction bases unmatched: 11. The CDR3 reads CASSGDYRTSYNEQFF. CDR3 nucleotide sequence: TGTGCCAGCAGCGGGGACTACCGCACGTCGTACAATGAGCAGTTCTTC.

The chain joins TRBV11-2 to TRBJ1-4; D ambiguous. The germline gives CDR1 SGHAT, CDR2 FQNNGV. This CDR3 has 13 amino acids. Trimming took 3 bases from V and 8 from J, leaving 10 bases between them. In DNA, the CDR3 is TGTGCCAGCAGCTTGAGCCTAGGGGAAAAACTGTTTTTT. It is translated as CASSLSLGEKLFF.

This clone was seen more than once but under ten times. This chain uses TRBV18 with TRBJ1-5; TRBD1 agrees at 7 bases. Unmatched junction bases numbered 3, after V lost 3 bases and J lost 4 bases. This CDR3 is 14 amino acids long. Germline V CDR1 and CDR2: KGHSH, LQKENI. The CDR3, as DNA: TGTGCCAGCTCACCCGAACAGGGGAATCAGCCCCAGCATTTT. Its protein is CASSPEQGNQPQHF.

Written as DNA, the CDR3 is TGTGCCAGCTCACGCGAGGGAGGGATGAACACTGAAGCTTTCTTT. This encodes CASSREGGMNTEAFF. V usage is TRBV18 and J usage is TRBJ1-1; D remains unclear. CDR3 length: 15 amino acids. Germline values: CDR1 KGHSH, CDR2 LQKENI. V was pared by 4 bases and J by 0 bases, with 12 bases between.

This clone was observed a single time. The chain is built from TRBV5-1 and TRBJ2-2; TRBD2 agrees at 8 bases. The V gene's germline CDR1 is SGHRS and CDR2 YFSETQ. The CDR3 loop spans 16 amino acids. Losses at the gene ends were 10 bases for V and 0 bases for J; bases not matched to a gene: 11. The CDR3, as DNA: TGCGCCGTATCAGCCGGTAGCGGGGCGAACACCGGGGAGCTGTTTTTT. This translates into CAVSAGSGANTGELFF.